The entry below describes one TCR beta chain. Authors' methods: Using reference gene primer amplification, nucleated cell counts were estimated. Produced via immunoSEQ multiplex PCR; TCRdb's table is partial and in-frame only. D and trimming come from the DNA, and the V and J calls and clone size come from that table. The data hold tens of thousands of clones, with around 89% observed a single time. The sample belongs to a study of blood T cell repertoires in COVID-19. As for the study in general: Acute and convalescent COVID-19 samples came from the United States, Italy and Spain. In each case, the material was cDNA or gDNA derived from T cells, B-cell-depleted T cells, or PBMCs.

This receptor was obtained from a man in his sixties or seventies with active or convalescent COVID-19. Sample: peripheral blood.

This CDR3 reads CASSQERGGYNEQFF. Written as DNA, the CDR3 is TGTGCCAGCAGCCAAGAACGGGGGGGGTACAATGAGCAGTTCTTC. The rearrangement uses TRBV4-2 and TRBJ2-1; 8 bases align to TRBD2. V gave up 0 bases and J gave up 4 bases; unmatched junction bases: 2. Germline V CDR1 and CDR2: LGHNA, YNFKEQ. This CDR3 has 15 residues.